This TCR beta chain appears in the sequencing data of a study of identical twins. Study-wide points: Within twin pairs, the out-of-frame alpha sequences they shared showed excess low generation probability.

This clonotype was found a few times. Its antigen is as yet unknown. A universal primer site was added by template switching, and unique molecular identifiers were carried by the cDNA. One entry per CDR3 protein results from TCRdb running MiXCR on the 5' RACE reads. The sample yields about 250,000 distinct CDR3 sequences, over 13% seen once. V lost 6 bases, J lost 8 bases, and 13 bases lay in between. CDR1 and CDR2 from the germline V gene are SGHDN and FVKESK. The CDR3 contains 12 residues. This clonotype was sampled from a woman aged 18 to 35 in good health. Sequencing was performed on memory (CD45RO+) T cells sorted from blood. The rearrangement joins TRBV14 to TRBJ2-5, with a weak D call TRBD2 (6 bases). In DNA form, the CDR3 reads TGTGCCAGCAGTCCGGGAGCAAGTACCCAGTACTTC. It translates to CASSPGASTQYF. Using reference TRBV14 and TRBJ2-5 for the parts outside the CDR3, the full variable domain is EAGVTQFPSHSVIEKGQTVTLRCDPISGHDNLYWYRRVMGKEIKFLLHFVKESKQDESGMPNNRFLAERTGGTYSTLKVQPAELEDSGVYFCASSPGASTQYFGPGTRLLVL.